This is a list of T cell receptor beta chains from one sample in a study of blood T cell repertoires in COVID-19. The data were produced by immunoSEQ multiplex PCR, yet TCRdb's version contains in-frame clones alone and is incomplete. The sample includes 80,000 to 90,000 clones, approximately 88% of them seen just once. What was sequenced was peripheral blood. The receptors stem from a man between 60 and 75 years old with acute or convalescent COVID-19. The CDR3 runs from the conserved cysteine through the conserved F or W. Each record gives: V gene, J gene, D gene, clone size, CDR3 DNA, CDR3 protein. The D gene is left open where the match is weak. The listing skips clone size in some rows; elsewhere it reads once, few, many or a size class.

V gene: TRBV11-2
J gene: TRBJ2-1
D gene: NA
clone size: NA
CDR3 DNA: TGTGCCAGCAGTTCCACAGGGAGCTCCTACAATGAGCAGTTCTTC
CDR3 protein: CASSSTGSSYNEQFF

V gene: TRBV30
J gene: TRBJ2-7
D gene: TRBD2
clone size: NA
CDR3 DNA: TGTGCCTGGATTAGATTTTCAACTGGCGGGGGAAACGAGCAGTACTTC
CDR3 protein: CAWIRFSTGGGNEQYF

V gene: TRBV7-8
J gene: TRBJ1-3
D gene: NA
clone size: once
CDR3 DNA: TGTGCCAGCAGCTTAGGATGGATCGGGGGGCTCGGGTCTGGAAACACCATATATTTT
CDR3 protein: CASSLGWIGGLGSGNTIYF

V gene: TRBV30
J gene: TRBJ1-4
D gene: NA
clone size: NA
CDR3 DNA: TGTGCCTGGTCCCGACAGGTTTCTGAAAAACTGTTTTTT
CDR3 protein: CAWSRQVSEKLFF

V gene: TRBV6-6
J gene: TRBJ1-1
D gene: NA
clone size: NA
CDR3 DNA: TGTGCCAGCAGTTACACAGGGACGAACACTGAAGCTTTCTTT
CDR3 protein: CASSYTGTNTEAFF

V gene: TRBV27
J gene: TRBJ2-3
D gene: NA
clone size: NA
CDR3 DNA: TGTGCCAGCAGTTGGGGGGGCGCAGATACGCAGTATTTT
CDR3 protein: CASSWGGADTQYF

V gene: TRBV27
J gene: TRBJ2-7
D gene: TRBD1
clone size: once
CDR3 DNA: TGTGCCAGCAGCCACAGGGGCAGCGAATACGAGCAGTACTTC
CDR3 protein: CASSHRGSEYEQYF

V gene: TRBV11-3
J gene: TRBJ2-1
D gene: NA
clone size: few
CDR3 DNA: TGTGCCAGCAGGACGTGGAGCTCAAGCTCCTACAATGAGCAGTTCTTC
CDR3 protein: CASRTWSSSSYNEQFF

V gene: TRBV4-3
J gene: TRBJ1-2
D gene: TRBD1
clone size: NA
CDR3 DNA: TGCGCCAGCAGCCCGGGACAGGGGAACTATGGCTACACCTTC
CDR3 protein: CASSPGQGNYGYTF

V gene: TRBV5-1
J gene: TRBJ2-5
D gene: TRBD2
clone size: NA
CDR3 DNA: TGCGCCAGCAGCCTCCGGGGGGTCGGGGAGACCCAGCACTTC
CDR3 protein: CASSLRGVGETQHF

V gene: TRBV15
J gene: TRBJ2-5
D gene: TRBD2
clone size: NA
CDR3 DNA: TGTGCCACCAGCAGAGAACTAGCGGTTCATTCGTACCAAGAGACCCAGTACTTC
CDR3 protein: CATSRELAVHSYQETQYF

V gene: TRBV3-1/TRBV3-2
J gene: TRBJ2-3
D gene: NA
clone size: NA
CDR3 DNA: TGTGCCAGCAGCCAAAGGGGGAATGCAGATACGCAGTATTTT
CDR3 protein: CASSQRGNADTQYF

V gene: TRBV19
J gene: TRBJ1-2
D gene: TRBD1
clone size: NA
CDR3 DNA: TGTGCCAGTGAACAGGGGAACTATGGCTACACCTTC
CDR3 protein: CASEQGNYGYTF

V gene: TRBV2
J gene: TRBJ1-6
D gene: TRBD1
clone size: few
CDR3 DNA: TGTGCCAGCACCCTAGACAGGGAAGTAGGTTCACCCCTCCACTTT
CDR3 protein: CASTLDREVGSPLHF

V gene: TRBV2
J gene: TRBJ1-2
D gene: NA
clone size: NA
CDR3 DNA: TGTGCCAGCAACCAGGCCTCAGCTCGGGGCTACACCTTC
CDR3 protein: CASNQASARGYTF

V gene: TRBV6-5
J gene: TRBJ2-1
D gene: TRBD2
clone size: NA
CDR3 DNA: TGTGCCAGCAGTTACCCGGGGGGGCAGTCCAATGAGCAGTTCTTC
CDR3 protein: CASSYPGGQSNEQFF

V gene: TRBV5-6
J gene: TRBJ2-4
D gene: NA
clone size: NA
CDR3 DNA: TGTGCCAGCAGCCGGGTTAGCGGAGGAGGGATAAACATTCAGTACTTC
CDR3 protein: CASSRVSGGGINIQYF

V gene: TRBV24-1
J gene: TRBJ1-1
D gene: TRBD1
clone size: once
CDR3 DNA: TGTGCCACCAGTGATACCACAGGGGCGAACACTGAAGCTTTCTTT
CDR3 protein: CATSDTTGANTEAFF

V gene: TRBV19
J gene: TRBJ1-1
D gene: TRBD1
clone size: NA
CDR3 DNA: TGTGCCAGCGCTGGACAGGGTTCTCCTGAAGCTTTCTTT
CDR3 protein: CASAGQGSPEAFF

V gene: TRBV28
J gene: TRBJ1-6
D gene: TRBD1
clone size: NA
CDR3 DNA: TGTGCCAGCAGCTCGGGACAGGGGAATAATTCACCCCTCCACTTT
CDR3 protein: CASSSGQGNNSPLHF

V gene: TRBV2
J gene: TRBJ1-2
D gene: NA
clone size: NA
CDR3 DNA: TGTGCCAGCAGTGAATCGACACGTATGGATGGCTACACCTTC
CDR3 protein: CASSESTRMDGYTF

V gene: TRBV28
J gene: TRBJ1-2
D gene: TRBD1
clone size: NA
CDR3 DNA: TGTGCCAGCAGTACCCAGACAGGGGAGAAGGGCTACACCTTC
CDR3 protein: CASSTQTGEKGYTF

V gene: TRBV30
J gene: TRBJ1-2
D gene: TRBD1
clone size: few
CDR3 DNA: TGTGCCTGTTGGGACAGCAATAACTATGGCTACACCTTC
CDR3 protein: CACWDSNNYGYTF